Listed below are T cell receptor beta chains from one sample, sequenced in a study of regulatory T cells in long-lasting Graves disease. TCRdb recomputed calls from the multiplex PCR reads with MiXCR, one row per CDR3 protein. The data contain approximately 290,000 distinct CDR3 sequences, 22% of them singletons. Sequenced material: peripheral blood mononuclear cells (PBMCs), taken when the disease was refractory, from a patient treated with antithyroid drugs. Receptors were obtained from a female donor with Graves disease. Both conserved end residues are part of each CDR3. The order of the fields is D gene, V gene, clone size, J gene, CDR3 DNA, CDR3 protein. A D gene is named only where the DNA matches it firmly. Clone size is shown for a subset of rows, as once, few, many or a class of expanded clone.

-	TRBV3-1	-	TRBJ2-6	TGTGCCAGCAGCCAAGATACAGGGTCCGGGGCCAACGTCCTGACTTTC	CASSQDTGSGANVLTF
-	TRBV28	many	TRBJ2-4	TGTGCCAGCAGTTTATATGTAGGGAAGAACATTCAGTACTTC	CASSLYVGKNIQYF
-	TRBV27	few	TRBJ2-3	TGTGCCAGCAACCCCTACCCTACCGGGCTCTACACAGATACGCAGTATTTT	CASNPYPTGLYTDTQYF
-	TRBV6-5	few	TRBJ1-1	TGTGCCAGCAGTTATCGGGGAAAGGGCACTGAAGCTTTCTTT	CASSYRGKGTEAFF
TRBD2	TRBV6-1	-	TRBJ2-3	TGTGCCAGCACCAAAACTAGCGGGTGGGATGATACGCAGTATTTT	CASTKTSGWDDTQYF
-	TRBV12-3/TRBV12-4	few	TRBJ2-7	TGTGCCAGCAGTCCCCCCGGGGTCTCCTACGAGCAGTACTTC	CASSPPGVSYEQYF
-	TRBV11-2	many	TRBJ2-6	TGTGCCAGCAGCTCTACCAGACAGTTCTCTGGGGCCAACGTCCTGACTTTC	CASSSTRQFSGANVLTF
-	TRBV6-1	few	TRBJ1-1	TGTGCCAGCAGTGATGGGAGGGGAACAAAGGGAGCTTTCTTT	CASSDGRGTKGAFF
-	TRBV11-2	few	TRBJ1-2	TGTGCCAGCAGCTTAGTAGCCAGCAACTATGGCTACACCTTC	CASSLVASNYGYTF
TRBD1	TRBV20-1	once	TRBJ1-1	TGCAGTGCTAGTCCGGGACAGGGTACCGCTGAAGCTTTCTTT	CSASPGQGTAEAFF
-	TRBV7-6	few	TRBJ2-2	TGTGCCAGCAGCCCATGGAATGGGGAGCTGTTTTTT	CASSPWNGELFF
TRBD1	TRBV5-6	few	TRBJ2-7	TGTGCCAGCAGCTTTACAGGGGTGAACGAGCAGTACTTC	CASSFTGVNEQYF
TRBD1	TRBV19	-	TRBJ2-7	TGTGCCAGTAGTACCGGGACAGGGGGCTACGAGCAGTACTTC	CASSTGTGGYEQYF
TRBD2	TRBV6-1	few	TRBJ2-7	TGTGCCAGCAGTGAACTAGCGGGAGCCGCCTACGAGCAGTACTTC	CASSELAGAAYEQYF
TRBD1	TRBV12-3/TRBV12-4	many	TRBJ1-1	TGTGCCAGCAGACCACTGACAGGGGTGAACACTGAAGCTTTCTTT	CASRPLTGVNTEAFF
TRBD1	TRBV7-2	few	TRBJ1-5	TGTGCCAGCAGCCCAGGGGGGGGAAACAATCAGCCCCAGCATTTT	CASSPGGGNNQPQHF
-	TRBV20-1	many	TRBJ2-7	TGCAGTGCTAGAGACTCGACTAGTCCCTACGAGCAGTACTTC	CSARDSTSPYEQYF
TRBD1	TRBV4-1	-	TRBJ2-4	TGCGCCAGCAGCCAAGTGGCACAGGGGGTATCCAAAAACATTCAGTACTTC	CASSQVAQGVSKNIQYF
-	TRBV19	-	TRBJ1-1	TGTGCCAGTAGAATGAGAGGGTCGGCCTGGGACACTGAAGCTTTCTTT	CASRMRGSAWDTEAFF
TRBD1	TRBV10-3	many	TRBJ1-6	TGTGCCATCCCCCAGGGGGGAGATTCACCCCTCCACTTT	CAIPQGGDSPLHF